This is a list of T cell receptor beta chains from one sample in a study of blood T cells in healthy people across ages. TCRdb re-called the 5' RACE reads with MiXCR, one entry per CDR3 protein. The data show roughly 1,300,000 distinct CDR3 sequences, with approximately 59% seen just once and over 5% held by the top ten. The sequencing sample was made of blood. All receptors derive from a man younger than 30 in good health. The CDR3 runs from the conserved cysteine through the conserved F or W.

v_call: TRBV2; j_call: TRBJ2-3; cdr3_aa: CATTSDRRGDTQYF
v_call: TRBV27; j_call: TRBJ2-1; cdr3_aa: CASSLAPPLEQFF
v_call: TRBV12-3/TRBV12-4; j_call: TRBJ2-7; cdr3_aa: CASSNRDRGRYEQYF
v_call: TRBV20-1; j_call: TRBJ2-5; cdr3_aa: CSARGRVWETQYF
v_call: TRBV7-6; j_call: TRBJ2-1; cdr3_aa: CASSGTSGRVEQFF
v_call: TRBV29-1; j_call: TRBJ2-3; cdr3_aa: CSVVRGTPSTDTQYF
v_call: TRBV28; j_call: TRBJ2-7; cdr3_aa: CASKPGRRRVGYEQYF
v_call: TRBV10-3; j_call: TRBJ1-1; cdr3_aa: CAIKAGPMNTEAFF
v_call: TRBV12-3/TRBV12-4; j_call: TRBJ2-1; cdr3_aa: CASSGGTANEQFF
v_call: TRBV3-1; j_call: TRBJ2-7; cdr3_aa: CASSPPDRRGVYEQYF
v_call: TRBV5-1; j_call: TRBJ2-7; cdr3_aa: CASTPQPRARPTYEQYF
v_call: TRBV12-3/TRBV12-4; j_call: TRBJ1-2; cdr3_aa: CASSRRTLSLPYGYTF
v_call: TRBV6-5; j_call: TRBJ2-7; cdr3_aa: CASRTRRGSSYEQYF
v_call: TRBV7-2; j_call: TRBJ1-6; cdr3_aa: CASSHRDRDILVSDSPLHF
v_call: TRBV6-1; j_call: TRBJ2-7; cdr3_aa: CASSTTWAGYEQYF
v_call: TRBV27; j_call: TRBJ2-7; cdr3_aa: CASMRDRGHYEQYF
v_call: TRBV9; j_call: TRBJ2-1; cdr3_aa: CASSHSGGLPYNEQFF
v_call: TRBV12-3/TRBV12-4; j_call: TRBJ2-1; cdr3_aa: CASSEQGSSYNEQFF
v_call: TRBV5-1; j_call: -; cdr3_aa: CASSLWGHGETQYF
v_call: TRBV25-1; j_call: TRBJ1-6; cdr3_aa: CASTATGSSPLHF
v_call: TRBV24-1; j_call: TRBJ2-3; cdr3_aa: CATSAEWGDTQYF
v_call: TRBV7-2; j_call: TRBJ2-7; cdr3_aa: CASSLALGLHEQYF
v_call: TRBV7-9; j_call: TRBJ1-2; cdr3_aa: CASSPLGLISYGYTF
v_call: TRBV2; j_call: TRBJ1-2; cdr3_aa: CASREDGFGYTF
v_call: TRBV20-1; j_call: TRBJ2-5; cdr3_aa: CSARPSDVTKETQYF
v_call: TRBV4-3; j_call: TRBJ1-1; cdr3_aa: CASSQGWVYTEAFF
v_call: TRBV20-1; j_call: TRBJ2-7; cdr3_aa: CSAESGEGVYYEQYF
v_call: TRBV7-2; j_call: TRBJ2-3; cdr3_aa: CASSSWGDTTDTQYF
v_call: TRBV9; j_call: TRBJ1-6; cdr3_aa: CASSVSGRGSPLHF
v_call: TRBV11-2; j_call: -; cdr3_aa: CASSLDLGSAYEQYF
v_call: TRBV14; j_call: -; cdr3_aa: CASSLRTAYNEQYF
v_call: TRBV5-5; j_call: TRBJ2-1; cdr3_aa: CASSHEYRQWIYNEQFF
v_call: TRBV12-5; j_call: TRBJ1-1; cdr3_aa: CASAQGGDGEAFF
v_call: TRBV20-1; j_call: TRBJ2-2; cdr3_aa: CSASGTSGKIGELFF
v_call: TRBV4-1; j_call: TRBJ1-2; cdr3_aa: CASSQDRTEGNGYTF
v_call: TRBV20-1; j_call: TRBJ1-2; cdr3_aa: CSARLVYGYTF
v_call: TRBV16; j_call: TRBJ2-7; cdr3_aa: CASSQGPDRAYEQYF
v_call: TRBV5-1; j_call: TRBJ2-7; cdr3_aa: CASIPGLGSYEQYF
v_call: TRBV7-7; j_call: TRBJ2-5; cdr3_aa: CASSLGGTHQETQYF
v_call: TRBV4-1; j_call: TRBJ2-5; cdr3_aa: CASSQDGGTKETQYF
v_call: TRBV4-2; j_call: TRBJ2-3; cdr3_aa: CASSQDWTGVVDTQYF
v_call: TRBV20-1; j_call: TRBJ1-5; cdr3_aa: CSALQTGGNQPQHF
v_call: TRBV4-2; j_call: TRBJ1-5; cdr3_aa: CASSQGTGGKSQPQHF
v_call: TRBV9; j_call: TRBJ2-1; cdr3_aa: CASSVVRGGNEQFF
v_call: TRBV4-2; j_call: TRBJ2-7; cdr3_aa: CASSQNGRGGNNEQYF
v_call: TRBV25-1; j_call: TRBJ1-5; cdr3_aa: CASSRTGSDQPQHF
v_call: TRBV29-1; j_call: TRBJ2-2; cdr3_aa: CSVYGDPGELFF